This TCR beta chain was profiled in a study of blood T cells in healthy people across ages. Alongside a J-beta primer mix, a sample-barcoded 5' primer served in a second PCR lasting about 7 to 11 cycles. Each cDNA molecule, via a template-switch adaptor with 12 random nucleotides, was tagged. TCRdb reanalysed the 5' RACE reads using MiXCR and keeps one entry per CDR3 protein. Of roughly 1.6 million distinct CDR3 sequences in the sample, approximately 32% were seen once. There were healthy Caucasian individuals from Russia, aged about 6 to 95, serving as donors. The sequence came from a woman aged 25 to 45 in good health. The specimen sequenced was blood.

CDR3 sequence (DNA): TGTGCCAGCAGAGATCCGGGACTAGCGGTTCAAGAGACCCAGTACTTC. Translation: CASRDPGLAVQETQYF. The chain links TRBV6-1 to TRBJ2-5; 11 bases match TRBD2. CDR3 size: 16 residues. The V segment lost 6 bases and the J segment 2 bases; nucleotides outside the gene matches: 8. From germline, CDR1 is MNHNS and CDR2 SASEGT.